Below are 8 T cell receptor beta chains sequenced from a single sample in a study of molecular identifiers for immune sequencing clone quantification. Via MiXCR, TCRdb re-called the PCR reads, giving one row per CDR3 protein. The table lists some 580,000 distinct CDR3 sequences, around 25% of them singletons. Sequenced input: naive CD8+ T cells from blood, with Jurkat cell RNA spiked in. Specified subset: FACS-sorted CD8+CD4-CCR7+CD45RA+ naive T cells. The source is a human donor in good health. Some libraries in this study had Jurkat cell RNA spiked in.

This chain uses TRBV20-1 with TRBJ2-7; 7 nucleotides agree with TRBD2. V shed 2 bases, J shed 5 bases, and the junction held 12 bases outside the gene matches. The CDR3 consists of 15 residues. Germline values: CDR1 DFQATT, CDR2 SNEGSKA (reference sequence). CDR3 nucleotide sequence: TGCAGTGCTAGATTGTCGGCGGGAGTTCAGGACGAGCAGTACTTC. This sequence encodes CSARLSAGVQDEQYF.

This sequence joins TRBV30 and TRBJ1-1, with a possible D match to TRBD1 (5 bases). Looked up from germline, CDR1 is GTSNPN and CDR2 is SVGIG (reference sequence). This CDR3 is built from 14 residues. V lost 0 bases and J 0 bases, leaving 8 bases between the germline ends. DNA of the CDR3: TGTGCCTGGAGTGTAACAGGCATGAACACTGAAGCTTTCTTT. Its translation is CAWSVTGMNTEAFF.

This clonotype was detected ten times or more. The genes are TRBV4-1 and TRBJ1-4; no clear D gene. Germline values: CDR1 MGHRA, CDR2 YSYEKL. V lost 0 bases to trimming and J lost 7 bases, with 9 bases between them. The CDR3 loop spans 14 amino acids. The CDR3 loop reads CASSQDHLGEKLFF. The CDR3 DNA sequence: TGCGCCAGCAGCCAAGATCATCTTGGTGAAAAACTGTTTTTT.

Ten or more counts support this clonotype. This chain uses TRBV6-2 or TRBV6-3 with TRBJ2-5, with D uncertain. The CDR3 extends over 14 amino acids. The V gene lost 7 bases and the J gene lost 2 bases, with 14 bases spanning the gap. CDR1 MNHEY and CDR2 SVGEGT come from the germline V gene. The CDR3 sequence: CASTSGDPQETQYF. The CDR3 DNA follows: TGTGCCAGCACCTCCGGAGATCCGCAAGAGACCCAGTACTTC.

Ten or more counts support this clonotype. The chain couples TRBV12-3 or TRBV12-4 to TRBJ2-4; D remains unclear. V lost 2 bases, J lost 5 bases, and 19 bases lay in between. There are 17 residues in the CDR3. CDR3 DNA: TGTGCCAGCAGTTTATGGGGTCCCGAAGGTCTTCAAAACATTCAGTACTTC. It encodes CASSLWGPEGLQNIQYF.

The CDR3 DNA follows: TGTGCCAGCAGCGTAGGAGTGGCCTCTGAAGCTTTCTTT. Protein product: CASSVGVASEAFF. The chain combines TRBV9 with TRBJ1-1, with unresolved D. V gave up 0 bases and J gave up 6 bases, with 9 bases separating them. The CDR3 totals 13 residues. Germline CDR1 and CDR2: SGDLS and YYNGEE. Full variable domain (outside the CDR3, taken from reference TRBV9 and TRBJ1-1): DSGVTQTPKHLITATGQRVTLRCSPRSGDLSVYWYQQSLDQGLQFLIQYYNGEERAKGNILERFSAQQFPDLHSELNLSSLELGDSALYFCASSVGVASEAFFGQGTRLTVV.

Worth noting for this clonotype: A single base separates this from a much larger clone, so it may be a read error. The conserved final phenylalanine or tryptophan is absent from the CDR3, which likely points to a read error. The chain is built from TRBV5-1 and TRBJ2-7, with 12 nucleotides matching TRBD2. In germline, CDR1 is SGHRS, CDR2 YFSETQ. CDR3 length: 15 amino acids. V trimming: 0 bases; J trimming: 10 bases; junction bases outside the gene matches: 8. CDR3 sequence: CASSLASGRATEQYS. DNA for the CDR3: TGCGCCAGCAGCTTGGCTAGCGGGAGGGCAACCGAACAGTACTCC.

This clonotype was seen a few times. The V gene is TRBV9, the J gene TRBJ2-3, with D perhaps TRBD1 or TRBD2 (5 bases each). V lost 1 base and J lost 5, with 11 bases in between. The CDR3 loop spans 14 amino acids. Per the germline V gene, CDR1 is SGDLS and CDR2 is YYNGEE. The DNA of the CDR3 is TGTGCCAGCAGCGTAACAGGTAGCGTAGATACGCAGTATTTT. This translates into CASSVTGSVDTQYF.